This TCR beta chain is drawn from a study of T-cell memory formation after mild COVID-19. Points from the study as a whole: Contracting CD4+ clones sat mainly in CM and EM; CD8+ in EMRA.

Researchers used 5'RACE with constant-segment primers to make TCR alpha and TCR beta cDNA libraries that carry sample barcodes and UMIs. TCRdb analysed the 5' RACE reads with MiXCR anew, one entry per CDR3 protein. The sample shows 250,000 to 300,000 distinct CDR3 sequences, 7% to 10% of them seen only once. Of note for this clonotype: As yet, its antigen is unknown.

The specimen sequenced was PBMCs or a T cell subset sorted from them (not recorded which). This TCR was sampled from a man younger than 35 who had mild COVID-19 (a few samples of this study predate the infection). Cell type and time point are not known.

The CDR3 nucleotides are TGTGCCAGCAGCGCTGGACTAGCGGAAACAGATACGCAGTATTTT. Amino acids: CASSAGLAETDTQYF. V and J are TRBV7-2 and TRBJ2-3; 10 nucleotides line up with TRBD2. The CDR3 runs 15 residues. CDR1 and CDR2 from the germline V gene are SGHTA and FQGNSA. J gave up 3 bases and V 5 bases, and 5 bases lay outside the gene matches.